The 3 T cell receptor beta chains below were found in one sample sequenced in a study of T cells after yellow fever vaccination. Using its own MiXCR run on the 5' RACE reads, TCRdb lists one record per CDR3 protein. The profile shows some 160,000 distinct CDR3 sequences, 5.5% to 7.5% of them singletons. The source material was CD4+ T cells sorted from PBMCs, sampled 5 days after the first yellow fever vaccination. The receptor set was obtained from a man aged 18 to 30 who received the YFV17D yellow fever vaccine.

This clonotype has ten or more counts. The chain has TRBV11-2 and TRBJ1-1, with unresolved D. This CDR3 spans 15 amino acids. The V gene lost 5 bases and the J gene lost 4 bases, with 17 bases spanning the gap. Germline V gene lookup returns CDR1 SGHAT and CDR2 FQNNGV. The CDR3 is CASSLSRAGGTEAFF. In DNA, the CDR3 is TGTGCCAGCAGCCTTTCCCGAGCAGGTGGCACTGAAGCTTTCTTT. Based on the CDR3 plus reference TRBV11-2 and TRBJ1-1, the full variable domain is EAGVAQSPRYKIIEKRQSVAFWCNPISGHATLYWYQQILGQGPKLLIQFQNNGVVDDSQLPKDRFSAERLKGVDSTLKIQPAKLEDSAVYLCASSLSRAGGTEAFFGQGTRLTVV.

J is TRBJ1-5 and V is TRBV7-2, with a tentative D call TRBD1 (5 bases). V was shortened by 3 bases and J by 5 bases, with 11 bases between the two germline ends. CDR1 is SGHTA and CDR2 is FQGNSA in the germline V gene. The CDR3 has 14 residues. The CDR3 here is CASSFEQGYQPQHF. The DNA of the CDR3 is TGTGCCAGCAGCTTTGAGCAGGGCTATCAGCCCCAGCATTTT.

The CDR3 here is CASSLVAGSSDTQYF. The CDR3 DNA reads TGTGCCAGCAGCTTGGTAGCGGGGAGCTCAGATACGCAGTATTTT. This chain uses TRBV7-2 with TRBJ2-3, with TRBD2 matching over 8 bases. Trimming at V came to 3 bases and at J to 4 bases, leaving 6 bases not matched to a gene. Germline CDR1 SGHTA, CDR2 FQGNSA. CDR3 length: 15 amino acids.